The 8 T cell receptor beta chains below come from one sample, sequenced in a study of T cell repertoires in cytomegalovirus infection. TCRdb fed the reads into MiXCR, producing one record per CDR3 protein. The profile covers 560,000 or so distinct CDR3 sequences, with more than 15% appearing a single time and roughly 25% taken by the ten largest. The sample taken for sequencing was CD8+ T cells from PBMCs. The source of these receptors is a human donor in good health (CMV status not recorded). Some clones in this sample may be carry-over from other donors' samples.

The V gene is TRBV4-1, the J gene TRBJ1-2; D call uncertain. The CDR3 sequence is 15 residues long. Deletions cut 0 bases from V and 2 bases from J, with 10 bases between. Per the germline V gene, CDR1 is MGHRA and CDR2 is YSYEKL. The CDR3 spells CASSQDERSNYGYTF. The CDR3 nucleotides read TGCGCCAGCAGCCAAGACGAGAGATCCAACTATGGCTACACCTTC.

This clonotype was counted ten times or more. This sequence joins TRBV12-5 and TRBJ1-1; D remains unclear. V lost 1 base to trimming and J lost 11 bases, with 11 bases between them. The CDR3 has 12 amino acids. The germline CDR1 and CDR2 sequences are LGHNT and FRNRAP. The CDR3 sequence is CASGLALNRAFF. CDR3 DNA sequence: TGTGCTAGTGGTTTGGCTTTAAATAGGGCTTTCTTT.

The chain recombines TRBV7-6 with TRBJ1-5; unclear D gene. The CDR3 length is 17 residues. Germline CDR1 is SGHVS and CDR2 is FNYEAQ. V was shortened by 5 bases and J by 1 base, with 18 bases between the two germline ends. The CDR3 is CASSPGSAGESNQPQHF. The DNA for the CDR3 is TGTGCCAGCAGCCCGGGCTCCGCAGGCGAGAGCAATCAGCCCCAGCATTTT.

This clonotype was detected a few times. V usage is TRBV2 and J usage is TRBJ1-6; D unclear. The germline V gene has CDR1 SNHLY and CDR2 FYNNEI. Trimming removed 2 bases at V and 10 bases at J, with 9 bases between. The length of the CDR3 is 13 residues. The CDR3 coding sequence is TGTGCCAGCAGTGAAAAGCCAGCCTCACCCCTCCACTTT. Translating gives CASSEKPASPLHF. Supplemented by reference TRBV2 and TRBJ1-6, the full variable domain reads EPEVTQTPSHQVTQMGQEVILRCVPISNHLYFYWYRQILGQKVEFLVSFYNNEISEKSEIFDDQFSVERPDGSNFTLKIRSTKLEDSAMYFCASSEKPASPLHFGNGTRLTVT.

CDR3 residues: CATRSGGASNQPQHF. DNA of the CDR3: TGTGCCACCAGATCAGGGGGCGCAAGCAATCAGCCCCAGCATTTT. The chain has TRBV2 and TRBJ1-5; 8 bases match TRBD1. This CDR3 spans 15 amino acids. Germline lookup yields CDR1 SNHLY and CDR2 FYNNEI. V lost 10 bases and J lost 1; bases outside the gene matches: 9.

Remarks on this clonotype: Being one base from a much bigger clone, this may be a read error. Lacking the conserved final phenylalanine or tryptophan, this CDR3 likely reflects a read error. The V gene is TRBV4-3, the J gene TRBJ2-7, with D perhaps matching TRBD1 or TRBD2 (5 bases each). The CDR3 runs 16 residues. In germline, CDR1 is LGHNA, CDR2 YSLEER. Trimming pared 3 bases from V and 6 bases from J, leaving 21 bases between. The CDR3 spells CASSQSGTLSSGEQYL. Written as DNA, the CDR3 is TGCGCCAGCAGCCAGTCCGGGACCCTCAGTTCGGGCGAGCAGTACTTA.

In its sample, this clonotype was seen many times. CDR3 sequence: CASSSFEYGTYNEQFF. The CDR3 nucleotides are TGTGCCAGCAGCTCCTTCGAATACGGGACGTACAATGAGCAGTTCTTC. The chain is built from TRBV5-6 and TRBJ2-1; D might be TRBD1 or TRBD2, each matching 5 bases. CDR3 length: 16 amino acids. The V end lost 3 bases, the J end lost 4 bases, and 17 bases lay between the germline ends. Germline V gives CDR1 SGHDT, CDR2 YYEEEE.

This clonotype was detected many times. The rearrangement uses TRBV7-3 and TRBJ2-1, with TRBD2 identical over 15 bases. Per the germline V gene, CDR1 is SGHTA and CDR2 is FQGTGA. V dropped 3 bases and J dropped 5; count of bases not matched to a gene: 5. The CDR3 totals 17 residues. CDR3 DNA: TGTGCCAGCAGCTTGTCGGGACTAGCGGGAGGAGACAATGAGCAGTTCTTC. Its protein product is CASSLSGLAGGDNEQFF.